Presented here are 20 T cell receptor beta chains from one specimen sequenced in a study of blood T cell repertoires in COVID-19. Assay: immunoSEQ multiplex PCR; the TCRdb copy retains only in-frame clones and omits some. Among tens of thousands of clones listed, under 80% were seen once. The sample consisted of peripheral blood. These receptors all stem from a human donor with acute or convalescent COVID-19. The donor label of this sample is uncertain.

This clone was observed a handful of times. The rearrangement uses TRBV19 and TRBJ2-7; TRBD2 is a possible D gene (6 bases). The V end was cut by 3 bases, the J end by 4 bases, with 19 bases between. CDR1 LNHDA and CDR2 SQIVND come from the germline V gene (reference sequence). The CDR3 extends over 16 amino acids. The CDR3 sequence: CASSIIAGNSNYEQYF. The CDR3 DNA sequence: TGTGCCAGTAGTATCATCGCGGGGAACTCCAATTACGAGCAGTACTTC.

V and J are TRBV21-1 and TRBJ2-7; the table's TRBD1 call for D was not verified on the DNA. TRBV21-1 is annotated as a pseudogene. The CDR3 covers 14 residues. CDR3 residues: CASKTQDSSYEQYF. CDR3 sequence (DNA): TGTGCCAGCAAGACACAGGACAGCTCCTACGAGCAGTACTTC.

This chain links TRBV5-5 with TRBJ2-3; D gene uncertain. CDR3 length: 13 amino acids. The germline V and J ends were trimmed by 4 bases and 2 bases, with 8 bases remaining between them. Germline CDR1 and CDR2: SGHKS and YYEKEE (reference sequence). The DNA of the CDR3 is TGTGCCAGCAGCCCCCGGTACACAGATACGCAGTATTTT. This gives the protein CASSPRYTDTQYF.

The V call is TRBV15, the J call TRBJ1-2; D gene unclear. V was trimmed by 0 bases and J by 4 bases, leaving 9 bases between them. The germline V gene encodes CDR1 LNHNV and CDR2 YYDKDF (reference sequence). The CDR3 runs to 14 residues. The CDR3 loop reads CATSRDLGPYGYTF. CDR3 DNA: TGTGCCACCAGCAGAGATCTCGGTCCCTATGGCTACACCTTC.

Here the CDR3 DNA reads TGTGCCAGCTCACCATTTGGAACCGGGACAGGGCGGAACTATGGCTACACCTTC. It codes for CASSPFGTGTGRNYGYTF. The chain links TRBV18 to TRBJ1-2; 9 bases match TRBD1. Per the germline V gene, CDR1 is KGHSH and CDR2 is LQKENI. The CDR3 is 18 amino acids. The J segment lost 2 bases and the V segment lost 2 bases, leaving 12 bases of the junction unmatched.

CDR3 sequence reads: CASSQADREDQYF. CDR3 bases: TGCGCCAGCAGCCAAGCGGACAGGGAAGATCAGTACTTC. The gene calls are TRBV4-1 and TRBJ2-4, with 8 positions matching TRBD1. The CDR3 runs to 13 residues. CDR1 and CDR2 (germline): MGHRA, YSYEKL. V shed 1 base, J shed 12 bases, and the junction held 5 bases outside the gene matches.

V usage is TRBV12-3 or TRBV12-4 and J usage is TRBJ2-7; perhaps TRBD1 as D (6 bases). The germline V and J ends were trimmed by 7 bases and 4 bases, with 14 bases remaining between them. There are 13 residues in the CDR3. The chain's CDR3 is CASTTEGDYEQYF. CDR3 nucleotide sequence: TGTGCCAGCACCACAGAGGGGGATTACGAGCAGTACTTC.

J is TRBJ2-1 and V is TRBV2; a weak D match, TRBD2 (7 bases). V lost 0 bases, J lost 9 bases, and 15 bases lay in between. The CDR3 loop spans 15 amino acids. In germline, CDR1 is SNHLY, CDR2 FYNNEI. This CDR3 reads CASSEARGGGSEQFF. Here the CDR3 DNA reads TGTGCCAGCAGTGAAGCGCGAGGGGGAGGGAGTGAGCAGTTCTTC. The variable domain in full, completed from reference TRBV2 and TRBJ2-1, reads EPEVTQTPSHQVTQMGQEVILRCVPISNHLYFYWYRQILGQKVEFLVSFYNNEISEKSEIFDDQFSVERPDGSNFTLKIRSTKLEDSAMYFCASSEARGGGSEQFFGPGTRLTVL.

The V call is TRBV18, the J call TRBJ1-2, with no clear D. Looked up from germline, CDR1 is KGHSH and CDR2 is LQKENI. The CDR3 extends over 14 amino acids. Trimming cost V 3 bases and J 8 bases, with 16 bases left between them. The CDR3 sequence: CASSPNDPIGGYTF. For the CDR3, the DNA is TGTGCCAGCTCACCCAACGATCCCATTGGCGGCTACACCTTC.

The CDR3 loop reads CASKVAGENTEAFF. The CDR3 coding sequence is TGCGCCAGCAAGGTCGCAGGGGAGAACACTGAAGCTTTCTTT. The chain combines TRBV5-1 with TRBJ1-1; perhaps TRBD1 as D (6 bases). V lost 6 bases and J 1 base, leaving 13 bases between the germline ends. CDR3 length: 14 residues. Per germline, CDR1 SGHRS and CDR2 YFSETQ.

This clone was observed a single time. The V gene is TRBV9, the J gene TRBJ2-7, with 9 bases identical to TRBD2. CDR3 length: 16 amino acids. V lost 0 bases, J lost 5 bases, and 9 bases stayed unmatched. The germline V gene encodes CDR1 SGDLS and CDR2 YYNGEE. Written as DNA, the CDR3 is TGTGCCAGCAGCGTAGGTAGCGGGGGAGTAGGGCACGAGCAGTACTTC. Translation gives CASSVGSGGVGHEQYF. Looking up the rest from reference TRBV9 and TRBJ2-7 gives the full variable domain: DSGVTQTPKHLITATGQRVTLRCSPRSGDLSVYWYQQSLDQGLQFLIQYYNGEERAKGNILERFSAQQFPDLHSELNLSSLELGDSALYFCASSVGSGGVGHEQYFGPGTRLTVT.

The V gene is TRBV5-1, the J gene TRBJ1-6; TRBD1 agrees at 9 bases. This CDR3 has 16 amino acids. Germline CDR1 is SGHRS and CDR2 is YFSETQ. Trimming at V came to 3 bases and at J to 3 bases, leaving 4 bases not matched to a gene. Written as DNA, the CDR3 is TGCGCCAGCAGCTCCGGACAGGGGCTCTATAATTCACCCCTCCACTTT. This encodes CASSSGQGLYNSPLHF.

V and J are TRBV11-2 and TRBJ1-1; the match to TRBD1 covers 8 bases. The V and J ends lost 1 base and 4 bases, in that order; junction bases with no gene match: 5. Germline V gene sequence: CDR1 SGHAT, CDR2 FQNNGV. This CDR3 is built from 15 residues. For the CDR3, the DNA is TGTGCCAGCAGCTTAGCCAGGGGGCTAGGCACTGAAGCTTTCTTT. Its protein product is CASSLARGLGTEAFF.

The chain carries TRBV27 and TRBJ2-1; TRBD1 aligns across 9 bases. V gave up 6 bases and J gave up 8 bases; unmatched junction bases: 11. The CDR3 loop spans 15 amino acids. The germline gives CDR1 MNHEY, CDR2 SMNVEV (reference sequence). In DNA, the CDR3 is TGTGCCAGCAGCCTTACAGGGGGCGATTGGGATGAGCAGTTCTTC. This gives the protein CASSLTGGDWDEQFF.

This rearrangement joins TRBV7-8 to TRBJ1-4; 9 nucleotides align to TRBD1. The CDR3 runs to 18 residues. Germline V gives CDR1 SGHVS, CDR2 FQNEAQ. After removal of 1 base from V and 0 bases from J, the junction contained 6 bases not matched to a gene. The CDR3 spells CASSLVGTGYATNEKLFF. CDR3 DNA: TGTGCCAGCAGCTTAGTTGGGACAGGGTACGCAACTAATGAAAAACTGTTTTTT.

This clone has only a few counts. The genes are TRBV28 and TRBJ2-5, with 9 bases fitting TRBD1. The germline V gene has CDR1 MDHEN and CDR2 SYDVKM. Unmatched junction bases numbered 14, after V lost 5 bases and J lost 7 bases. This CDR3 comprises 16 residues. CDR3 DNA: TGTGCCAGCAGTGGGACCCGGGACAGGGCGGTCGGGACCCAGTACTTC. Protein product: CASSGTRDRAVGTQYF.

This clone was seen a handful of times. The chain has TRBV29-1 and TRBJ1-4; 9 nucleotides line up with TRBD1. Germline CDR1 SQVTM, CDR2 ANQGSEA. Losses at the gene ends were 7 bases for V and 0 bases for J; bases not matched to a gene: 6. This CDR3 region has 15 residues. The CDR3 protein is CSATGQGTTNEKLFF. CDR3 coding DNA: TGCAGCGCCACAGGACAGGGGACAACTAATGAAAAACTGTTTTTT.

The chain uses TRBV6-5 and TRBJ2-3, with a tentative D call TRBD2 (5 bases). V was cut by 0 bases and J by 0 bases, with 7 bases left in between. The CDR3 consists of 15 residues. Per the germline V gene, CDR1 is MNHEY and CDR2 is SVGAGI. The CDR3 coding sequence is TGTGCCAGCAGTTACTCGGACTGGAGCACAGATACGCAGTATTTT. It specifies CASSYSDWSTDTQYF.

The sample holds a few counts of this clone. The gene calls are TRBV27 and TRBJ2-7, with D perhaps TRBD1 (6 bases). V lost 3 bases, J lost 5 bases, and 17 bases lay in between. This CDR3 contains 15 residues. From germline, CDR1 is MNHEY and CDR2 SMNVEV (reference sequence). DNA of the CDR3: TGTGCCAGCAGTTTTGGGGGCCGTCAATCGGACGAGCAGTACTTC. This sequence encodes CASSFGGRQSDEQYF.

The chain uses TRBV6-6 and TRBJ2-2; D unclear. The V and J ends lost 5 bases and 3 bases respectively, with 16 bases between them. This CDR3 has 16 residues. Germline-derived CDR1 and CDR2 are MNHNY and SVGAGI (reference sequence). DNA of the CDR3: TGTGCCAGCAGTCCTACCCCCCTCGTGGACACCGGGGAGCTGTTTTTT. Protein product: CASSPTPLVDTGELFF.